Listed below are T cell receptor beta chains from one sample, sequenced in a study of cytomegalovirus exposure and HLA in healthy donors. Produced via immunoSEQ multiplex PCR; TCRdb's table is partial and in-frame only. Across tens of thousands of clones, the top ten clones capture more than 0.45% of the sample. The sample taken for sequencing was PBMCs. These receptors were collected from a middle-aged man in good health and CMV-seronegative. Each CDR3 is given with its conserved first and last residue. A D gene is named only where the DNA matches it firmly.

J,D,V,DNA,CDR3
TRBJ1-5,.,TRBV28,TGTGCCAGCAGGGAGGACGGAACTCAGCCCCAGCATTTT,CASREDGTQPQHF
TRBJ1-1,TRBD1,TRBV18,TGTGCCAGCTCAATCCCGCAGGGGGGGAACACTGAAGCTTTCTTT,CASSIPQGGNTEAFF
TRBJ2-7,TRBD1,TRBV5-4,TGTGCCAGCAGCTTTGGGACAGGGGCCTACGAGCAGTACTTC,CASSFGTGAYEQYF
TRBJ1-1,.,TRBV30,TGTGCCTGGAGCCTGGGCATGAACACTGAAGCTTTCTTT,CAWSLGMNTEAFF
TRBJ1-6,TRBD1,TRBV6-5,TGTGCCAGCAGTACAGGGGGCTTGACTTCACCCCTCCACTTT,CASSTGGLTSPLHF
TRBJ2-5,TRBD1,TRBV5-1,TGCGCCAGCAGCTTGGCCTCGTCCAGGGGGATGGAGACCCAGTACTTC,CASSLASSRGMETQYF
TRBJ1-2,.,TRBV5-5,TGTGCCAGCAGCTTGTCAGGAGGGGCGCGAGATGGCTACACCTTC,CASSLSGGARDGYTF
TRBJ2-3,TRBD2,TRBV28,TGTGCCAGCAGTTTTAAACTAGCGGGGGGTATTACGCAGTATTTT,CASSFKLAGGITQYF
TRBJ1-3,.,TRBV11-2,TGTGCCAGCAGCTTCTTGGCACCTGGAAACACCATATATTTT,CASSFLAPGNTIYF
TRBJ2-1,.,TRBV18,TGTGCCAGCTCACCGGAACAGGGAATGGACAATGAGCAGTTCTTC,CASSPEQGMDNEQFF
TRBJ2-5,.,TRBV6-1,TGTGCCAGCAGTGACATCCCGTGGGGGGCCCAGTACTTC,CASSDIPWGAQYF
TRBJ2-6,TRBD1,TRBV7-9,TGTGCCAGCAGTTGGACACCGGGACAGGTTAGCTCTGGGGCCAACGTCCTGACTTTC,CASSWTPGQVSSGANVLTF
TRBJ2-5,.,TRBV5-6,TGTGCCAGCGATGGCCGGGCGGGGGAGACCCAGTACTTC,CASDGRAGETQYF
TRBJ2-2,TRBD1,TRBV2,TGTGCCAGCAGGGAGACAGGGATGAACACCGGGGAGCTGTTTTTT,CASRETGMNTGELFF